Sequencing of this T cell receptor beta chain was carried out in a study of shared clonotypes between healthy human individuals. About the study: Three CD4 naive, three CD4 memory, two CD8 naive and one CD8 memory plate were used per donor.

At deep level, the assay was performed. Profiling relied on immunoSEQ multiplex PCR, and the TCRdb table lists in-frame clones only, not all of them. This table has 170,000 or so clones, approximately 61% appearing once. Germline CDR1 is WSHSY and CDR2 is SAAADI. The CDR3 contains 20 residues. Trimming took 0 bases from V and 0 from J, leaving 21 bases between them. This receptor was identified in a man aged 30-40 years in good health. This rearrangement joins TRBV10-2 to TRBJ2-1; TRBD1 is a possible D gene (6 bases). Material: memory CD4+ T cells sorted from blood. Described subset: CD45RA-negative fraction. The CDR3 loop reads CASSESFGQTLKSSYNEQFF. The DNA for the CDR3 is TGCGCCAGCAGTGAGTCGTTTGGACAGACCTTAAAAAGCTCCTACAATGAGCAGTTCTTC.